Shown below are 28 T cell receptor beta chains from a single sample sequenced in a study of blood T cell repertoires in COVID-19. Only in-frame clones appear in the TCRdb table, and some are missing; sequencing was by immunoSEQ multiplex PCR. The data show about 78,000 clones, 80% to 85% seen once. The sequencing input was peripheral blood. The receptors shown here come from a man in his fifties or sixties with acute or convalescent COVID-19.

This clone appeared once. DNA for the CDR3: TGTGCCAGCAGTTGGGACAATTCCTACGAGCAGTACTTC. It is translated as CASSWDNSYEQYF. The rearrangement links TRBV6-6 to TRBJ2-7; a weak D match, TRBD1 (6 bases). Trimming stripped 4 bases from V and 1 base from J, with 8 bases between. The CDR3 sequence is 13 residues long. Germline CDR1 reads MNHNY; CDR2 reads SVGAGI (reference sequence).

This clone appeared a single time. The V call is TRBV5-5, the J call TRBJ2-1; 8 nucleotides align to TRBD1. The CDR3 has 15 residues. V was pared by 2 bases and J by 4 bases, with 5 bases of the junction left unmatched. Germline CDR1 is SGHKS and CDR2 is YYEKEE (reference sequence). The CDR3 sequence is CASSFGWTGYNEQFF. The DNA of the CDR3 is TGTGCCAGCAGCTTTGGTTGGACAGGGTACAATGAGCAGTTCTTC.

The CDR3 DNA is TGTGCCAGCAGCTTAACGCGGCAGGCGGGTGAGCAGTTCTTC. It codes for CASSLTRQAGEQFF. This chain links TRBV7-2 with TRBJ2-1, with a possible D match to TRBD2 (5 bases). Germline values: CDR1 SGHTA, CDR2 FQGNSA. V was pared by 2 bases and J by 9 bases, with 14 bases between. This CDR3 comprises 14 residues.

Here the CDR3 reads CASSVSGYGYTF. The CDR3 bases are TGTGCCAGCAGCGTTAGTGGCTATGGCTACACCTTC. V gene TRBV9 combines with J gene TRBJ1-2; D is uncertain. The V gene lost 2 bases and the J gene lost 4 bases, with 6 bases spanning the gap. Looked up from germline, CDR1 is SGDLS and CDR2 is YYNGEE. The CDR3 is 12 amino acids. Filled out from reference TRBV9 and TRBJ1-2, the complete variable domain reads DSGVTQTPKHLITATGQRVTLRCSPRSGDLSVYWYQQSLDQGLQFLIQYYNGEERAKGNILERFSAQQFPDLHSELNLSSLELGDSALYFCASSVSGYGYTFGSGTRLTVV.

In this sample, this clone turned up a few times. This rearrangement joins TRBV10-3 to TRBJ1-2, with a possible D match to TRBD1 (6 bases). CDR3 length: 15 residues. Germline V gene sequence: CDR1 ENHRY, CDR2 SYGVKD. Trimming pared 1 base from V and 10 bases from J, leaving 19 bases between. CDR3 loop: CAISEFRGVEGDYTF. The CDR3 DNA is TGTGCCATCAGTGAGTTTAGGGGCGTAGAGGGGGACTACACCTTC.

The V and J genes are TRBV5-1 and TRBJ1-4; D remains ambiguous. V was pared by 4 bases and J by 6 bases, with 16 bases between. Germline CDR1 and CDR2: SGHRS and YFSETQ. The CDR3 spans 15 residues. The CDR3 sequence is CASSPTSEGYEKLFF. CDR3 bases: TGCGCCAGCAGCCCGACCTCGGAGGGTTATGAAAAACTGTTTTTT.

CDR3 sequence reads: CASTDAREDSPLHF. As DNA, the CDR3 is TGTGCCAGCACCGACGCCAGGGAGGATTCACCCCTCCACTTT. The chain employs TRBV28 and TRBJ1-6; D is possibly TRBD1 (5 bases). The V gene's germline CDR1 is MDHEN and CDR2 SYDVKM. This CDR3 comprises 14 residues. V gave up 7 bases and J gave up 8 bases, with 15 bases separating them.

This chain uses TRBV6-2 or TRBV6-3 with TRBJ2-1; the match to TRBD2 covers 11 bases. This CDR3 contains 15 residues. After removal of 5 bases from V and 4 bases from J, the junction contained 4 bases not matched to a gene. Germline values: CDR1 MNHEY, CDR2 SVGEGT. The CDR3 region is CASSVSGGVYNEQFF. The CDR3 nucleotides are TGTGCCAGCAGTGTTAGCGGGGGGGTGTACAATGAGCAGTTCTTC.

V gene TRBV4-1 combines with J gene TRBJ2-2; 7 nucleotides align to TRBD1. CDR1 MGHRA and CDR2 YSYEKL come from the germline V gene. The CDR3 totals 16 residues. J was trimmed by 2 bases and V by 6 bases; bases with no gene match: 9. CDR3 in DNA: TGCGCCAGCAGGTTTGGGACAGCGAGAAACACCGGGGAGCTGTTTTTT. Its protein product is CASRFGTARNTGELFF.

V usage is TRBV6-5 and J usage is TRBJ2-2, with 7 bases identical to TRBD1. The junction had 6 bases not matched to a gene; V was cut back by 6 bases and J by 5 bases. In germline, CDR1 is MNHEY, CDR2 SVGAGI. The CDR3 loop spans 14 amino acids. CDR3 in amino acids: CASSGQDVTGELFF. CDR3 nucleotide sequence: TGTGCCAGCAGCGGACAGGATGTAACCGGGGAGCTGTTTTTT.

V gene TRBV3-1 (or the pseudogene TRBV3-2) combines with J gene TRBJ1-1; a weak D match, TRBD1 (6 bases). V was cut by 0 bases and J by 5 bases, with 10 bases left in between. This CDR3 is built from 14 residues. Germline V gives CDR1 LGHDT, CDR2 YNNKEL (reference sequence). CDR3 bases: TGTGCCAGCAGCCAAGATACAGGGTTGACTGAAGCTTTCTTT. Amino acids: CASSQDTGLTEAFF.

The V gene is TRBV28, the J gene TRBJ2-1; tentative D call: TRBD1 (6 bases). Trimming stripped 6 bases from V and 9 bases from J, with 15 bases between. The CDR3 is 13 amino acids. Germline CDR1 and CDR2: MDHEN and SYDVKM. The CDR3 is CASSGQGFGEQFF. DNA for the CDR3: TGTGCCAGCAGCGGTCAGGGGTTTGGTGAGCAGTTCTTC.

The V gene is TRBV7-9, the J gene TRBJ1-2; a weak D match, TRBD1 (5 bases). V was trimmed by 5 bases and J by 3 bases, leaving 13 bases between them. The CDR3 loop spans 14 amino acids. From germline, CDR1 is SEHNR and CDR2 FQNEAQ (reference sequence). CDR3 sequence: CASSTPRVDYGYTF. The CDR3 nucleotides read TGTGCCAGCAGCACCCCCAGGGTTGACTATGGCTACACCTTC. The entire variable domain, with the rest obtained from reference TRBV7-9 and TRBJ1-2, is as follows: DTGVSQNPRHKITKRGQNVTFRCDPISEHNRLYWYRQTLGQGPEFLTYFQNEAQLEKSRLLSDRFSAERPKGSFSTLEIQRTEQGDSAMYLCASSTPRVDYGYTFGSGTRLTVV.

The J gene is TRBJ1-6, the V gene TRBV6-5, with 9 bases lining up with TRBD1. Unmatched junction bases numbered 3, after V lost 9 bases and J lost 3 bases. The CDR3 is 14 amino acids. Germline CDR1 and CDR2: MNHEY and SVGAGI. CDR3 loop: CASAGQGYNSPLHF. DNA of the CDR3: TGTGCCAGTGCGGGACAGGGCTATAATTCACCCCTCCACTTT.

V usage is TRBV11-3 and J usage is TRBJ2-3, with 12 bases matching TRBD2. This CDR3 has 14 amino acids. Germline V gives CDR1 SGHNT, CDR2 YENEEA. Trimming removed 7 bases from V and 6 bases from J; junction bases left unmatched: 5. CDR3 in DNA: TGTGCCAGCACCCTAACTAGCGGGAGGGATACGCAGTATTTT. Its translation is CASTLTSGRDTQYF.

This clone has a single count. The chain recombines TRBV23-1 with TRBJ2-7; D possibly corresponds to TRBD2 (6 bases). TRBV23-1 is an ORF; its function is uncertain. The CDR3 consists of 15 residues. Trimming left V 0 bases short and J 4 bases short, with 13 bases between. This chain's CDR3 is CASSQSGGIRYEQYF. The CDR3 DNA is TGCGCCAGCAGTCAATCGGGGGGTATAAGGTACGAGCAGTACTTC.

This chain joins TRBV29-1 and TRBJ2-7; TRBD1 matches 11 bases. Trimming removed 7 bases from V and 4 bases from J; junction bases left unmatched: 6. This CDR3 has 13 residues. CDR1 is SQVTM, CDR2 ANQGSEA, per germline. CDR3 DNA sequence: TGCAGCGCCGGACAGGGGGCTCGGTACGAGCAGTACTTC. Amino acid sequence: CSAGQGARYEQYF.

The chain has TRBV11-1 and TRBJ2-3; TRBD1 might be the D (6 bases). Trimming took 5 bases from V and 0 from J, leaving 12 bases between them. Germline CDR1 is SGHAT and CDR2 is FQDESV (reference sequence). This CDR3 is 15 amino acids long. CDR3 sequence reads: CASSTGTTSTDTQYF. The CDR3 coding sequence is TGTGCCAGCAGCACCGGGACAACTAGCACAGATACGCAGTATTTT.

The rearrangement links TRBV19 to TRBJ1-2; a possible D gene is TRBD1 (5 bases). Germline CDR1 and CDR2: LNHDA and SQIVND (reference sequence). The CDR3 extends over 13 amino acids. V dropped 9 bases and J dropped 4 bases, with 15 bases sitting between them. The CDR3: CASNFAQGYGYTF. As DNA, the CDR3 is TGTGCCAGCAACTTTGCCCAGGGCTATGGCTACACCTTC.

The chain joins TRBV20-1 to TRBJ1-6; D gene unclear. Deletions cut 3 bases from V and 0 bases from J, with 12 bases between. The V gene's germline CDR1 is DFQATT and CDR2 SNEGSKA (reference sequence). The CDR3 covers 16 residues. CDR3 nucleotides: TGCAGTGCTAGTCCTAATGTTGGCTCCTATAATTCACCCCTCCACTTT. Translation gives CSASPNVGSYNSPLHF.

The genes are TRBV7-8 and TRBJ1-4; the D gene is possibly TRBD1 (6 bases). V shed 5 bases and J shed 8 bases, with 12 bases lying between them. Germline CDR1 reads SGHVS; CDR2 reads FQNEAQ. The CDR3 covers 13 residues. The CDR3 bases are TGTGCCAGCAGCCTAGGGACACCAGAAAAACTGTTTTTT. It encodes CASSLGTPEKLFF.

The V gene is TRBV5-6, the J gene TRBJ1-3; the D gene is possibly TRBD1 (5 bases). The germline V gene has CDR1 SGHDT and CDR2 YYEEEE. Trimming left V 3 bases short and J 0 bases short, with 10 bases between. The CDR3 is made up of 15 amino acids. CDR3 protein: CASSWGSSSGNTIYF. The DNA of the CDR3 is TGTGCCAGCAGCTGGGGCAGTTCCTCTGGAAACACCATATATTTT.

The rearrangement joins TRBV4-3 to TRBJ2-5; D is unresolved. Trimming took off 1 base at V and 4 bases at J, with 7 bases between the two ends. Germline-derived CDR1 and CDR2 are LGHNA and YSLEER. CDR3 length: 13 residues. CDR3 DNA: TGCGCCAGCAGCCAAGGGCGGCGAGAGACCCAGTACTTC. Translated, it gives CASSQGRRETQYF.

V and J are TRBV10-3 and TRBJ1-1, with a possible D match to TRBD1 (5 bases). This CDR3 comprises 13 residues. CDR1 and CDR2 from the germline V gene are ENHRY and SYGVKD. V was clipped by 3 bases and J by 2 bases, with 7 bases between them. CDR3 nucleotide sequence: TGTGCCATCAGTGACGACAGTAACACTGAAGCTTTCTTT. Its translation is CAISDDSNTEAFF.

The genes are TRBV20-1 and TRBJ2-3; 9 positions agree with TRBD1. CDR3 length: 16 residues. The germline V gene has CDR1 DFQATT and CDR2 SNEGSKA (reference sequence). Trimming took 3 bases from V and 3 from J; bases not matched to a gene: 10. CDR3 in amino acids: CSASSLPDRGTDTQYF. CDR3 DNA sequence: TGCAGTGCTAGTTCCCTGCCCGACAGGGGGACAGATACGCAGTATTTT.

This rearrangement joins TRBV7-6 to TRBJ2-5; 8 nucleotides match TRBD2. V was clipped by 1 base and J by 4 bases; unmatched bases: 2. There are 14 residues in the CDR3. Germline V gene lookup returns CDR1 SGHVS and CDR2 FNYEAQ. CDR3 in amino acids: CASSLEAGAETQYF. CDR3 DNA: TGTGCCAGCAGCTTAGAAGCGGGGGCAGAGACCCAGTACTTC.

The chain carries TRBV28 and TRBJ1-1; unclear D gene. CDR1 and CDR2 from the germline V gene are MDHEN and SYDVKM. The ends were cut back, 5 bases at V and 1 base at J, with 8 bases in the middle. The CDR3 spans 13 residues. This CDR3 is CASSKNGNTEAFF. In nucleotides, the CDR3 is TGTGCCAGCAGTAAGAACGGGAACACTGAAGCTTTCTTT.

In its sample, this clone was seen once. The J gene is TRBJ2-1, the V gene TRBV4-3; tentatively, D is TRBD2 (7 bases). The germline V gene encodes CDR1 LGHNA and CDR2 YSLEER. Trimming removed 0 bases at V and 4 bases at J, with 16 bases between. The CDR3 runs to 17 residues. The CDR3 region has the DNA TGCGCCAGCAGCCAAGATCGGACCGCGGGGGCTTACAATGAGCAGTTCTTC. Protein product: CASSQDRTAGAYNEQFF.